This T cell receptor (beta chain) was identified in a study of identical twins' blood T cells. TCRdb used MiXCR to reprocess the 5' RACE reads, holding one entry per CDR3 protein. The repertoire holds fewer than 450,000 distinct CDR3 sequences, more than 25% seen once, with 6.1% in the top ten. As regards this clonotype: Its antigen remains unknown.

Findings and caveats of the study: Twins shared about as many clonotypes as their cloneset sizes predicted. Twins reportedly had markedly more similar V usage than unrelated donors, even among out-of-frame TCRbeta clonotypes.

Germline CDR1 MGHDK, CDR2 SYGVNS. The V end lost 2 bases, the J end lost 4 bases, and 11 bases lay between the germline ends. CDR3 length: 14 residues. The chain joins TRBV25-1 to TRBJ1-2; D uncertain. The TCR was taken from a woman aged 18-49 years in good health. Sequenced sample: PBMCs. The CDR3 here is CASSEAPGAYGYTF. CDR3 DNA: TGTGCCAGCAGTGAAGCGCCGGGTGCCTATGGCTACACCTTC.